This T cell receptor beta chain came from a study of blood T cell repertoires in COVID-19. Study background: Specimens from acute and convalescent COVID-19 originated in the United States, Italy and Spain. The cDNA or gDNA used as material had been derived from T cells, B-cell-depleted T cells, or PBMCs.

The CDR3 totals 15 residues. Per germline, CDR1 MNHEY and CDR2 SVGAGI. Trimming pared 4 bases from V and 8 bases from J, leaving 20 bases between. Original analysis: The assay estimated nucleated cells by amplifying reference gene primers. The repertoire was sequenced with immunoSEQ multiplex PCR; TCRdb's copy has only in-frame clones and lacks some. V, J and clone size are those of that table, while D and trimming were read from the DNA. The table shows approximately 280,000 clones, with around nine tenths occurring only once. V usage is TRBV6-5 and J usage is TRBJ1-2; possible D gene TRBD1, 5 bases. The clonotype was recovered from a man aged 40-49 years with acute or convalescent COVID-19. Sequenced input: peripheral blood. Here the CDR3 DNA reads TGTGCCAGCAGTTGGGCCCCTGGGGCTGAGGAAGGCTACACCTTC. This translates into CASSWAPGAEEGYTF.